The 7 T cell receptor beta chains given below trace back to one sample, sequenced in a study of shared clonotypes between healthy human individuals. The protocol was immunoSEQ multiplex PCR, while the TCRdb copy is restricted to in-frame clones and leaves out a portion. The sample has hundreds of thousands of clones, 60% to 80% seen once. The material sequenced was PBMCs. The origin of the receptors is a woman between 40 and 50 years old in good health. Some clones in this sample may be carry-over from other donors' samples.

Here the CDR3 reads CASSLGGKGSQPQHF. DNA for the CDR3: TGTGCCAGCAGTTTGGGGGGTAAGGGGAGTCAGCCCCAGCATTTT. This chain uses TRBV28 with TRBJ1-5, with D tentatively TRBD1 (5 bases). Trimming pared 3 bases from V and 6 bases from J, leaving 15 bases between. The CDR3 length is 15 residues. CDR1 and CDR2 from the germline V gene are MDHEN and SYDVKM.

This CDR3 reads CASRGQPNYGYTF. CDR3 nucleotide sequence: TGTGCCAGCAGGGGTCAGCCAAACTATGGCTACACCTTC. The chain couples TRBV28 to TRBJ1-2; D is unresolved. CDR1 is MDHEN and CDR2 is SYDVKM in the germline V gene. The V end lost 6 bases, the J end lost 2 bases, and 10 bases lay between the germline ends. The CDR3 is 13 amino acids.

The sample holds many counts of this clone. The chain carries TRBV15 and TRBJ2-7, with TRBD1 identical over 9 bases. CDR1 and CDR2 (germline): LNHNV, YYDKDF (reference sequence). This CDR3 has 14 residues. J gave up 2 bases and V 3 bases, and 2 bases lay outside the gene matches. CDR3 in DNA: TGTGCCACCAGCAGCGGGACAGGGACCTACGAGCAGTACTTC. Translation gives CATSSGTGTYEQYF.

The V gene is TRBV5-4, the J gene TRBJ2-3, with 9 nucleotides matching TRBD1. Germline lookup yields CDR1 SGHNT and CDR2 YYREEE (reference sequence). This CDR3 has 19 residues. V dropped 1 base and J dropped 1; count of bases not matched to a gene: 13. CDR3 nucleotide sequence: TGTGCCAGCAGCTTGTCCCCGACAGGGGGGCTAGCGGGCACAGATACGCAGTATTTT. Protein sequence: CASSLSPTGGLAGTDTQYF.

The genes are TRBV4-1 and TRBJ2-1; possible D gene TRBD1, 6 bases. The CDR3 length is 17 residues. Germline CDR1 and CDR2: MGHRA and YSYEKL. Trimming shortened V by 4 bases and J by 0 bases, and 16 bases separated the two germline ends. CDR3 protein: CASSLILTGPSYNEQFF. The CDR3 DNA sequence: TGCGCCAGCAGCCTTATATTGACAGGACCCTCCTACAATGAGCAGTTCTTC.

Only one count was recorded for this clone. The chain combines TRBV4-1 with TRBJ2-5, with D perhaps TRBD2 (6 bases). CDR1 is MGHRA and CDR2 is YSYEKL in the germline V gene. V was clipped by 4 bases and J by 4 bases, with 16 bases between them. The CDR3 runs to 15 residues. CDR3 amino acids: CASSPRSLAPETQYF. CDR3 nucleotides: TGCGCCAGCAGCCCCCGTTCGCTAGCGCCAGAGACCCAGTACTTC.

The chain employs TRBV23-1 and TRBJ1-2; D not resolved. TRBV23-1 is an open reading frame, and its role is uncertain. Trimming left V 6 bases short and J 6 bases short, with 20 bases between. This CDR3 region has 15 residues. Here the CDR3 DNA reads TGCGCCAGCAGCTACCGGCCCCAGACACTCGATGGCTACACCTTC. It is translated as CASSYRPQTLDGYTF.